The T cell receptor (beta chain) under discussion was sequenced for a study of immune cell composition in non-small cell lung cancer. Here immunoSEQ multiplex PCR was the method, and the copy in TCRdb shows in-frame clones only, minus some. The sample shows 15,000 or so clones, about 80% of them seen only once. Normal lung was sampled as far from the tumour as possible, at least 3 cm. Per germline, CDR1 ENHRY and CDR2 SYGVKD. CDR3 size: 14 residues. V dropped 5 bases and J dropped 5 bases, with 12 bases sitting between them. Separately, the same data were catalogued under a study of CD4 T cells in lung cancer.

The origin of this receptor is a human donor with non-small cell lung cancer. Source material: non-adjacent lung tissue. The genes are TRBV10-3 and TRBJ1-4; D possibly corresponds to TRBD1 (6 bases). CDR3 region: CAISQQGQNEKLFF. CDR3 DNA sequence: TGTGCCATCAGTCAACAGGGACAAAATGAAAAACTGTTTTTT.